This T cell receptor (beta chain) was documented in a study of blood T cell repertoires in COVID-19. Study-wide background: The United States, Italy and Spain provided the acute and convalescent COVID-19 samples. T cells, B-cell-depleted T cells, or PBMCs provided the cDNA or gDNA that served as material.

In the original processing: Amplified reference gene primers provided the basis for estimating nucleated cell counts. The assay was immunoSEQ multiplex PCR, and TCRdb's table has in-frame clones only and misses some. The DNA was the basis for D and trimming; V, J and clone size are from that table. Here the sample spans roughly 130,000 clones, approximately 84% being singletons. This CDR3 spans 17 amino acids. Germline-derived CDR1 and CDR2 are LNHNV and YYDKDF (reference sequence). The ends lost 1 base at V and 8 bases at J; junction bases unmatched: 16. This chain uses TRBV15 with TRBJ1-2, with 7 bases lining up with TRBD1. This sequence originates from a young woman who had recovered from COVID-19. The material sequenced was peripheral blood. The CDR3 coding sequence is TGTGCCACCAGCAGAGCAGATGAGAAGGGGGCGAATGAGGGCTACACCTTC. Protein: CATSRADEKGANEGYTF.